What follows is one T cell receptor beta chain and its context. This entry belongs to a study of control samples from healthy donors and cancer patients. The data were produced by immunoSEQ multiplex PCR, yet TCRdb's version contains in-frame clones alone and is incomplete. The sample has more than 65,000 clones; 70% to 90% are singletons. The CDR3 is 17 amino acids. The sequence came from a woman aged 60-75 years with head and neck cancer. V is TRBV21-1 and J is TRBJ2-7; the table names TRBD2, a call not compared with the DNA. TRBV21-1 is designated a pseudogene. What was sequenced was PBMCs. DNA of the CDR3: TGTGCCAGCACCCAAATCGAAGGGGCTAGCGAAGGCTACGAGCAGTACTTC. This codes for CASTQIEGASEGYEQYF.